The subject of this entry is one T cell receptor beta chain. The sample holds other DNA sequences that translate to the same CDR3. The data derive from a study of control samples from healthy donors and cancer patients. The CDR3 is 11 residues long. Trimming took 2 bases from V and 0 from J, leaving 2 bases between them. CDR1 is GTSNPN and CDR2 is SVGIG in the germline V gene (reference sequence). The assay was immunoSEQ multiplex PCR, and TCRdb's table has in-frame clones only and misses some. The sample lists around 90,000 clones, about 85% occurring once. Material for sequencing was blood. This sequence joins TRBV30 and TRBJ2-7; D not certain. The sequence was obtained from a woman between 40 and 50 years old in good health. The CDR3 spells CAWSSSYEQYF. For the CDR3, the DNA is TGTGCCTGGAGTTCCTCCTACGAGCAGTACTTC.